Presented here are 22 T cell receptor beta chains from one specimen sequenced in a study of cytomegalovirus exposure and HLA in healthy donors. Primers for the PCR totalled 60 Vbeta and 13 Jbeta. Sequenced by immunoSEQ multiplex PCR; TCRdb stores in-frame clones only, minus some. The sample lists around 150,000 clones; roughly four fifths were seen once. Sequencing input: PBMCs. The receptors were gathered from a man aged 50 to 60 in good health and CMV-seropositive.

J is TRBJ1-3 and V is TRBV5-6; TRBD1 matches 10 bases. The CDR3 has 18 amino acids. J lost 0 bases, V lost 5 bases, and 11 bases had no gene match. Per germline, CDR1 SGHDT and CDR2 YYEEEE. In DNA, the CDR3 is TGTGCCAGCAGATCCGGGACAGGGGCTTTACTCTCTGGAAACACCATATATTTT. This gives the protein CASRSGTGALLSGNTIYF.

In its sample, this clone was seen once. This chain links TRBV15 with TRBJ2-5, with 7 bases aligning to TRBD1. The germline CDR1 and CDR2 sequences are LNHNV and YYDKDF (reference sequence). V shed 3 bases and J 4 bases; nucleotides not matched to a gene: 8. The CDR3 loop spans 15 amino acids. The CDR3 region is CATSRGTTGAETQYF. The CDR3, as DNA: TGTGCCACCAGCAGGGGTACCACAGGGGCAGAGACCCAGTACTTC.

The chain uses TRBV7-9 and TRBJ1-5; D unclear. The CDR3 covers 13 residues. Germline V CDR1 and CDR2: SEHNR, FQNEAQ (reference sequence). V lost 7 bases and J 5 bases, leaving 12 bases between the germline ends. For the CDR3, the DNA is TGTGCCAGCACCGAGGCCCCTGATCAGCCCCAGCATTTT. It encodes CASTEAPDQPQHF. Complete variable domain (other parts from reference TRBV7-9 and TRBJ1-5): DTGVSQNPRHKITKRGQNVTFRCDPISEHNRLYWYRQTLGQGPEFLTYFQNEAQLEKSRLLSDRFSAERPKGSFSTLEIQRTEQGDSAMYLCASTEAPDQPQHFGDGTRLSIL.

This chain joins TRBV5-1 and TRBJ1-3; D is unresolved. Germline V gene lookup returns CDR1 SGHRS and CDR2 YFSETQ. V gave up 0 bases and J gave up 4 bases, with 14 bases separating them. The length of the CDR3 is 16 residues. The CDR3 nucleotides are TGCGCCAGCAGCTTGGAGTCGGCTCGAGGGGGAAACACCATATATTTT. This codes for CASSLESARGGNTIYF.

This chain joins TRBV9 and TRBJ2-3; a possible D gene is TRBD2 (5 bases). CDR1 and CDR2 from the germline V gene are SGDLS and YYNGEE. The V end lost 3 bases, the J end lost 2 bases, and 13 bases lay between the germline ends. CDR3 length: 15 amino acids. The CDR3 loop is CASSARTGITDTQYF. The CDR3 DNA follows: TGTGCCAGCAGCGCTCGGACTGGGATCACAGATACGCAGTATTTT.

The rearrangement uses TRBV7-2 and TRBJ1-5; D might be TRBD1 (5 bases). Germline CDR1 SGHTA, CDR2 FQGNSA. Trimming removed 5 bases at V and 2 bases at J, with 16 bases between. This CDR3 region has 16 residues. CDR3 sequence (DNA): TGTGCCAGCAGCCCGCCCAGGGTAGGTGGCAATCAGCCCCAGCATTTT. As protein: CASSPPRVGGNQPQHF.

Concerning this clone itself: Sequence at one end of the junction differs from germline and may be a read error. The chain carries TRBV7-9 and TRBJ1-1, with D hard to call. There are 14 residues in the CDR3. Germline CDR1 and CDR2: SEHNR and FQNEAQ (reference sequence). CDR3 coding DNA: TGTTCCAGCAGCTTAGCGGCCAGTACGGGTGAAGCTTTCTTT. This codes for CSSSLAASTGEAFF.

About this clone: Other DNA sequences within the sample encode an identical CDR3. This rearrangement joins TRBV9 to TRBJ2-1, with 11 nucleotides matching TRBD2. CDR3 length: 15 residues. In germline, CDR1 is SGDLS, CDR2 YYNGEE. J gave up 6 bases and V 2 bases, and 4 bases lay outside the gene matches. CDR3 in amino acids: CASSVGSGGANEQFF. The DNA of the CDR3 is TGTGCCAGCAGCGTCGGTAGCGGGGGGGCCAATGAGCAGTTCTTC.

This clone was found once. The chain joins TRBV28 to TRBJ2-7; TRBD1 matches at 9 bases. With V trimmed by 6 bases and J by 4 bases, 10 bases remained unmatched. The CDR3 length is 15 residues. The germline V gene encodes CDR1 MDHEN and CDR2 SYDVKM. CDR3 residues: CASRTPGQGMYEQYF. Here the CDR3 DNA reads TGTGCCAGCAGAACTCCGGGACAGGGTATGTACGAGCAGTACTTC.

The gene calls are TRBV5-6 and TRBJ1-1; D is ambiguous. Germline V CDR1 and CDR2: SGHDT, YYEEEE. This CDR3 spans 12 amino acids. The V and J ends lost 0 bases and 6 bases respectively, with 6 bases between them. Here the CDR3 DNA reads TGTGCCAGCAGCTTGGTTAATGCTGAAGCTTTCTTT. Amino acids: CASSLVNAEAFF.

A word on this clone: At the DNA level, this CDR3 is encoded by other sequences in the same sample as well. The chain couples TRBV5-1 to TRBJ2-3, with TRBD1 as a possible D gene (5 bases). The germline V gene has CDR1 SGHRS and CDR2 YFSETQ. Trimming removed 0 bases at V and 0 bases at J, with 5 bases between. CDR3 length: 14 amino acids. The CDR3 nucleotides are TGCGCCAGCAGCTTGGGACAGAGCACAGATACGCAGTATTTT. Translated: CASSLGQSTDTQYF.

The CDR3 is CASSAPGGSGIHEQFF. The CDR3, as DNA: TGTGCCAGCAGCGCCCCCGGGGGAAGCGGAATCCATGAGCAGTTCTTC. The chain joins TRBV9 to TRBJ2-1; D might be TRBD2 (6 bases). Trimming took off 3 bases at V and 8 bases at J, with 21 bases between the two ends. The V gene's germline CDR1 is SGDLS and CDR2 YYNGEE. The CDR3 loop spans 16 amino acids.

The rearrangement joins TRBV5-1 to TRBJ1-1, with D uncertain. Trimming left V 2 bases short and J 2 bases short, with 7 bases between. This CDR3 has 13 amino acids. CDR1 SGHRS and CDR2 YFSETQ come from the germline V gene. CDR3 nucleotides: TGCGCCAGCAGCTTCGAGGGTAACACTGAAGCTTTCTTT. This sequence encodes CASSFEGNTEAFF.

The chain links TRBV19 to TRBJ2-2; D not certain. The V gene's germline CDR1 is LNHDA and CDR2 SQIVND (reference sequence). V lost 2 bases and J lost 9, with 7 bases in between. This CDR3 contains 12 residues. The CDR3 loop is CASSITGRELFF. The DNA for the CDR3 is TGTGCCAGTAGTATAACGGGTCGGGAGCTGTTTTTT.

The table lists this clone with a few counts. This sequence joins TRBV6-5 and TRBJ1-5, with 12 bases matching TRBD1. The CDR3 contains 15 residues. Germline lookup yields CDR1 MNHEY and CDR2 SVGAGI. J was trimmed by 5 bases and V by 6 bases; bases with no gene match: 5. The CDR3 is CASRPGTGGHQPQHF. The CDR3 DNA is TGTGCCAGCAGGCCCGGGACAGGGGGCCATCAGCCCCAGCATTTT.

This clone has only a few counts. This chain joins TRBV6-6 and TRBJ1-4; tentatively, D is TRBD1 (5 bases). The CDR3 spans 15 residues. Trimming shortened V by 8 bases and J by 0 bases, and 13 bases separated the two germline ends. Germline values: CDR1 MNHNY, CDR2 SVGAGI (reference sequence). In DNA, the CDR3 is TGTGCCAGCCACCAGGGTAGGACAACTAATGAAAAACTGTTTTTT. It encodes CASHQGRTTNEKLFF.

The chain couples TRBV5-1 to TRBJ1-1, with a tentative D call TRBD1 (6 bases). The germline CDR1 and CDR2 sequences are SGHRS and YFSETQ. This CDR3 region has 13 residues. Between the trimmed V and J ends, which lost 4 bases and 10 bases, there was a span of 17 bases. CDR3 DNA: TGCGCCAGCAGCCCCGAGGGGGGGGAGGGAGCTTTCTTT. Residues: CASSPEGGEGAFF.

The V call is TRBV5-1, the J call TRBJ2-5; 13 nucleotides align to TRBD2. The CDR3 is 16 amino acids. From germline, CDR1 is SGHRS and CDR2 YFSETQ. The V gene end was trimmed by 2 bases and the J gene end by 5 bases; junction bases not matched to a gene: 6. CDR3 DNA sequence: TGCGCCAGCAGCTTTGGTACTAGCGGGGGGGCGGAGACCCAGTACTTC. This sequence encodes CASSFGTSGGAETQYF. The full variable domain, completed using reference TRBV5-1 and TRBJ2-5, is KAGVTQTPRYLIKTRGQQVTLSCSPISGHRSVSWYQQTPGQGLQFLFEYFSETQRNKGNFPGRFSGRQFSNSRSEMNVSTLELGDSALYLCASSFGTSGGAETQYFGPGTRLLVL.

The rearrangement joins TRBV2 to TRBJ1-2, with TRBD1 as a possible D gene (6 bases). There are 16 residues in the CDR3. The germline CDR1 and CDR2 sequences are SNHLY and FYNNEI. V lost 2 bases to trimming and J lost 1 base, with 14 bases between them. For the CDR3, the DNA is TGTGCCAGCAGTGAATCTTTGGGACATTATAACTATGGCTACACCTTC. Its protein is CASSESLGHYNYGYTF.

Note on this clone: Its ends do not fully match the called genes, so a read error is possible. The V and J genes are TRBV7-9 and TRBJ2-7; D unclear. This CDR3 has 12 amino acids. CDR1 and CDR2 from the germline V gene are SEHNR and FQNEAQ (reference sequence). The CDR3 is CSSSPRNYEQYF. The DNA of the CDR3 is TGTTCCAGCAGCCCCAGGAACTACGAGCAGTACTTC.

The V and J genes are TRBV7-2 and TRBJ1-2, with TRBD1 matching 8 bases. J gave up 8 bases and V 5 bases, and 7 bases lay outside the gene matches. Per the germline V gene, CDR1 is SGHTA and CDR2 is FQGNSA. CDR3 size: 13 residues. The CDR3 DNA is TGTGCCAGCAGCCAAGGACAGGGACAGGGCTACACCTTC. It translates to CASSQGQGQGYTF.

The rearrangement links TRBV11-2 to TRBJ2-7, with 8 nucleotides matching TRBD1. V lost 5 bases and J lost 3; bases outside the gene matches: 6. This CDR3 is 14 amino acids long. Germline loops: CDR1 SGHAT, CDR2 FQNNGV. CDR3 sequence: CASSPGQGNYEQYF. The DNA for the CDR3 is TGTGCCAGCAGCCCCGGACAGGGAAACTACGAGCAGTACTTC.